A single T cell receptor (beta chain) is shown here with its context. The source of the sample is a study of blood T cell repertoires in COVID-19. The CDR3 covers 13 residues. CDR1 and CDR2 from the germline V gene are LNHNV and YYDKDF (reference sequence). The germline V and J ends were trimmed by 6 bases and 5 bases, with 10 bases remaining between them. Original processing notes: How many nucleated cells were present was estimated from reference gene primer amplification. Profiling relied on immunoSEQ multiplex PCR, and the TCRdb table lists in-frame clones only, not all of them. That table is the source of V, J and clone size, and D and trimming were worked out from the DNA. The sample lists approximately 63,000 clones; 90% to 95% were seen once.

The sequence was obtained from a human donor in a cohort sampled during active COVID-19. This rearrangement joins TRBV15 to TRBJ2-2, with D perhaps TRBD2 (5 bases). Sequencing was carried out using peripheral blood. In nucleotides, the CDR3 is TGTGCCACCAGTCCAGGCGGGACCGGGGAGCTGTTTTTT. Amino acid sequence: CATSPGGTGELFF.